This section outlines one TCR beta chain sequence together with its context. The source of the sample is a study of blood T cell repertoires in COVID-19. About the research overall: The study drew acute and convalescent COVID-19 samples from the United States, Italy and Spain. Sources were T cells, B-cell-depleted T cells, or PBMCs; the material itself was cDNA or gDNA.

In germline, CDR1 is SEHNR, CDR2 FQNEAQ (reference sequence). Trimming pared 6 bases from V and 6 bases from J, leaving 14 bases between. This CDR3 is built from 13 residues. Under the authors' procedure: Quantification of nucleated cells was approximated via reference gene primer amplification. This table comes from immunoSEQ multiplex PCR, and its TCRdb copy is limited to in-frame clones, with some not included. The DNA gave D and trimming, while V, J and clone size come from that table. The sample has hundreds of thousands of clones; 70% to 90% are singletons. The chain employs TRBV7-9 and TRBJ1-2; D is possibly TRBD1 (5 bases). Sequencing was carried out using peripheral blood. This TCR was sampled from a man in his forties with acute or convalescent COVID-19. CDR3 in DNA: TGTGCCAGCAGGCCGATTGGAGGGGATGGCTACACCTTC. Protein sequence: CASRPIGGDGYTF. Variable domain in full (rest from reference TRBV7-9 and TRBJ1-2): DTGVSQNPRHKITKRGQNVTFRCDPISEHNRLYWYRQTLGQGPEFLTYFQNEAQLEKSRLLSDRFSAERPKGSFSTLEIQRTEQGDSAMYLCASRPIGGDGYTFGSGTRLTVV.